This TCR beta chain derives from a study of beta chain features in type 1 diabetes. Study-level information: Sorted cells, more than 95,000,000 in number, were examined across all samples.

Study-level results: TCRB CDR3s were moderately but significantly shorter in Type 1 diabetes patients in all four CD4+ subsets. The question left open here concerned HLA type influencing TCRB rearrangement.

The CDR3 sequence is 15 residues long. Investigators reverse transcribed all isolated RNA, so they sequenced expressed TCRB transcripts. The protocol was immunoSEQ multiplex PCR, while the TCRdb copy is restricted to in-frame clones and leaves out a portion. The table shows 95,000 to 150,000 clones, with roughly 15% occurring only once. This clone has at least ten counts. Its antigen is currently unknown. Sorted populations all exceeded 95% purity. The sequenced sample was central memory CD4+ T cells from blood. This clonotype originated in a man aged 25 to 40 with type 1 diabetes. This rearrangement joins TRBV21-1 to TRBJ2-1. TRBV21-1 is an annotated pseudogene. CDR3 protein: CASSKAWLPDNEQFF. The CDR3 DNA reads as TGTGCCAGCAGCAAAGCATGGCTACCAGACAATGAGCAGTTCTTC.